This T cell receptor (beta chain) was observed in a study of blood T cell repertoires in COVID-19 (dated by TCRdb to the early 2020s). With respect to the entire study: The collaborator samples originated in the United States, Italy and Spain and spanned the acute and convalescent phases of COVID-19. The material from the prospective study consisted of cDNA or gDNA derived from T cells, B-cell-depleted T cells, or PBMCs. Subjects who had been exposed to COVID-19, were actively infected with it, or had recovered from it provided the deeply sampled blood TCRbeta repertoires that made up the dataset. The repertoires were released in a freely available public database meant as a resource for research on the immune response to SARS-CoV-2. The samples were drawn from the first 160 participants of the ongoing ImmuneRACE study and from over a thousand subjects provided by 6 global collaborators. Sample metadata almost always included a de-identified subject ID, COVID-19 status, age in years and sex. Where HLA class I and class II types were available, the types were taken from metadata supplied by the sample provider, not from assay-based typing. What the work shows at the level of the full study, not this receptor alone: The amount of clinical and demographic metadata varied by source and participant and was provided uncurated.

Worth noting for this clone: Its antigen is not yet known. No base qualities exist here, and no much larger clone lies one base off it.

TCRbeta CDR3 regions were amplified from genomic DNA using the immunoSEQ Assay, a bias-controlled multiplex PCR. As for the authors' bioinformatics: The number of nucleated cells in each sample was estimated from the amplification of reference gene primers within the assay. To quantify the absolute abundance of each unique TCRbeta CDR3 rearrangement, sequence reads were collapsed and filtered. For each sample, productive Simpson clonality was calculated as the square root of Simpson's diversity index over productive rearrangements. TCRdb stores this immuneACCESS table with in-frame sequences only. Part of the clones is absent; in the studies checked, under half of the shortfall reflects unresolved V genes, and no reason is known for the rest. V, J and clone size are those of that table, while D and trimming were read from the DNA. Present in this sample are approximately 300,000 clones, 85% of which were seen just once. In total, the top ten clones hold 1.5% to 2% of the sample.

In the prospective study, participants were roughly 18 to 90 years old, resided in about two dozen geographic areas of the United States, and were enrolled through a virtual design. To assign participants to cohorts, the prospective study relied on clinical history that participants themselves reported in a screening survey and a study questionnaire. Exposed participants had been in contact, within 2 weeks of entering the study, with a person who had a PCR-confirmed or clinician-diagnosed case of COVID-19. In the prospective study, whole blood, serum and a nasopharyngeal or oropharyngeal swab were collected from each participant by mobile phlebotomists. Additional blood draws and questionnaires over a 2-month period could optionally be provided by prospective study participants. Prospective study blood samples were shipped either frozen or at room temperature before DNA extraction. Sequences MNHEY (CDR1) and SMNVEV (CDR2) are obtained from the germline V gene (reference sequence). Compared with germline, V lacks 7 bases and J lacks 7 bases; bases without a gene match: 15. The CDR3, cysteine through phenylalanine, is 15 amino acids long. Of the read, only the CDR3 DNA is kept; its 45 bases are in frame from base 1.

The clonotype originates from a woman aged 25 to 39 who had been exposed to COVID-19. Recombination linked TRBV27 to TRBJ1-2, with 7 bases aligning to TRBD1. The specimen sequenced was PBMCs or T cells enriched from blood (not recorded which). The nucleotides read TGTGCCAGCACCCTCCGCGGTGAGGGGGCGGGTGGCTACACCTTC. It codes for CASTLRGEGAGGYTF.